This T cell receptor beta chain was sequenced during a study of blood T cell repertoires in COVID-19. Study overall: The United States, Italy and Spain were the sources of the acute and convalescent COVID-19 samples.

TCRdb's copy holds only in-frame clones and misses some; the assay was immunoSEQ multiplex PCR. The data show some 400,000 clones, more than 75% seen once. Enrolment of Seattle patients took place during active infection, and they were followed longitudinally. The CDR3 sequence is 17 residues long. V was clipped by 1 base and J by 10 bases; unmatched bases: 11. The germline V gene encodes CDR1 LGHDT and CDR2 YNNKEL (reference sequence). This TCR derives from a woman under 40 with COVID-19, enrolled during active disease. The sequenced sample was peripheral blood. The rearrangement uses TRBV3-1 (or the pseudogene TRBV3-2) and TRBJ2-1; 12 bases line up with TRBD2. CDR3 sequence (DNA): TGTGCCAGCAGCCAAGGGAGCGACGGACTAGCGGGAAAAGAGCAGTTCTTC. It yields the protein CASSQGSDGLAGKEQFF.